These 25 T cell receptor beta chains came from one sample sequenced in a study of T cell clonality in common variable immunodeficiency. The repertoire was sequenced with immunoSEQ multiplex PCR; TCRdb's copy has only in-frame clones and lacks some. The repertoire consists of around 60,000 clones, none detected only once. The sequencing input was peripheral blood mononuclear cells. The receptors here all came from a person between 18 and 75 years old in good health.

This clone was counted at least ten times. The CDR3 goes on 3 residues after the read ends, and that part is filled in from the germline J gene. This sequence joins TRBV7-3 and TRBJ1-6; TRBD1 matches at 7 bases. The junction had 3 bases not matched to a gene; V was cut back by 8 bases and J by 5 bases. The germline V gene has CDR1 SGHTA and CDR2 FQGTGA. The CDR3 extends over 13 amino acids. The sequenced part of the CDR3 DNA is TGTGCCAGCGGACAGGCGAATAATTCACCC. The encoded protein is CASGQANNSP. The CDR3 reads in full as CASGQANNSPLHF. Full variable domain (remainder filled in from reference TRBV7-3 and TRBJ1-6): GAGVSQTPSNKVTEKGKYVELRCDPISGHTALYWYRQSLGQGPEFLIYFQGTGAADDSGLPNDRFFAVRPEGSVSTLKIQRTERGDSAVYLCASGQANNSPLHFGNGTRLTVT.

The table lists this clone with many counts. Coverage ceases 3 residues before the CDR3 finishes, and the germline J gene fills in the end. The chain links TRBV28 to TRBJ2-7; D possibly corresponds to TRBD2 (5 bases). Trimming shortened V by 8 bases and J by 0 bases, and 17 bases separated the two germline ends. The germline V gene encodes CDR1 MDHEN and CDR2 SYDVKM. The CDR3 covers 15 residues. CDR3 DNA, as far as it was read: TGTGCCAGCCGTGAGCACACCGACTACTCCTACGAG. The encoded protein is CASREHTDYSYE. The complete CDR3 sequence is CASREHTDYSYEQYF.

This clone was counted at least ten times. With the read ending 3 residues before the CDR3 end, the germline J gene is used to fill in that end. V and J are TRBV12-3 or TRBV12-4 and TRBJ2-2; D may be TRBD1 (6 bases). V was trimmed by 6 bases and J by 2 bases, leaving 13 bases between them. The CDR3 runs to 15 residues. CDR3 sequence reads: CASRPGTPNTGELFF. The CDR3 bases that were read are TGTGCCAGCAGACCCGGGACACCTAACACCGGGGAG.

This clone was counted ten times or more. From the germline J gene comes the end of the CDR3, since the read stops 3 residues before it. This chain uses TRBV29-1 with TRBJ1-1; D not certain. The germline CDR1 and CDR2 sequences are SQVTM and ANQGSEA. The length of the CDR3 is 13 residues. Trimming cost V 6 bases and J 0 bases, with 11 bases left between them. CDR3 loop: CSVNPYMNTEAFF. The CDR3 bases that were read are TGCAGCGTAAACCCCTATATGAACACTGAA.

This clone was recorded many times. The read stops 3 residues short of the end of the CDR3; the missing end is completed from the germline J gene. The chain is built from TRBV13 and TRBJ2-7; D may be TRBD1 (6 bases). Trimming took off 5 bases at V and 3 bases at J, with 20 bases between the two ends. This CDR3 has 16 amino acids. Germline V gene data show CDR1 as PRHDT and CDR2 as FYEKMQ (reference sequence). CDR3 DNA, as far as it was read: TGTGCCAGCAGCCCATACGGACAGTCTAAATACTACGAG. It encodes CASSPYGQSKYYE. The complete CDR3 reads CASSPYGQSKYYEQYF.

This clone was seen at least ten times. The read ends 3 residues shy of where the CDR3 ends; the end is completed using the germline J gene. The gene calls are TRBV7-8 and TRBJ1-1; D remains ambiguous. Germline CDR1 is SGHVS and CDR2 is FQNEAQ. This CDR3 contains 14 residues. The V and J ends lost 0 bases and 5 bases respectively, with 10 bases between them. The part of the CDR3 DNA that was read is TGTGCCAGCAGCTTAGCTAGGGTTGGTACTGAA. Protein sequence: CASSLARVGTE. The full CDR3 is CASSLARVGTEAFF.

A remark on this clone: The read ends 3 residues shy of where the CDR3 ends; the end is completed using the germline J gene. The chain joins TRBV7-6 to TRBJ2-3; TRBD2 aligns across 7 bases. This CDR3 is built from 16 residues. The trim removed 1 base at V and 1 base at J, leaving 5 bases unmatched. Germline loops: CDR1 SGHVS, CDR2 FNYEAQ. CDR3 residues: CASSLGTRGGTDTQYF. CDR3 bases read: TGTGCCAGCAGCTTAGGCACCCGGGGGGGCACAGATACG.

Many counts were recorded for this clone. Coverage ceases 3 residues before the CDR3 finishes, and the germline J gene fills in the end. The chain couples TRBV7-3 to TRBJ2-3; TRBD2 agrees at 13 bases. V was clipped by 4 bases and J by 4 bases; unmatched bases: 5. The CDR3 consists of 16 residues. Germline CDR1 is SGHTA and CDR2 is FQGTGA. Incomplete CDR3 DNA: TGTGCCAGCAGCTCTCGACTAGCGGGAGGTTCAGATACG. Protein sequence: CASSSRLAGGSDT. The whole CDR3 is CASSSRLAGGSDTQYF.

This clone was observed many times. The sequenced CDR3 bases are TGCAGCGTTGATTTGGGGGGGGGCGGCACTGAA. As protein: CSVDLGGGGTE. The complete CDR3 protein is CSVDLGGGGTEAFF. The chain couples TRBV29-1 to TRBJ1-1; TRBD1 is a possible D gene (6 bases). Coverage ceases 3 residues before the CDR3 finishes, and the germline J gene fills in the end. The germline gives CDR1 SQVTM, CDR2 ANQGSEA. Trimming cost V 3 bases and J 4 bases, with 15 bases left between them. This CDR3 spans 14 amino acids.

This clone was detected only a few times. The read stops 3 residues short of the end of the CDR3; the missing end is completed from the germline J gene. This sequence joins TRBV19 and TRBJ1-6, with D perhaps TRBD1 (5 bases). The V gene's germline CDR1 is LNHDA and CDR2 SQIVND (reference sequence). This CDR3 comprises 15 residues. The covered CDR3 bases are TGTGCCACCCTCGGCTCTGTCTCTGGGGCCAACGCC. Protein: CATLGSVSGANA. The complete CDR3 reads CATLGSVSGANALHF.

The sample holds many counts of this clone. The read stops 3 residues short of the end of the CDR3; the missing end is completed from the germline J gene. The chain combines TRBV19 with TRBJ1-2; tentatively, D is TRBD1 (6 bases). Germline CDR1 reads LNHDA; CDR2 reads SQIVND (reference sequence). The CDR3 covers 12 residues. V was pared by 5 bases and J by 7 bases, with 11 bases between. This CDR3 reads CASSVPGVGYTF. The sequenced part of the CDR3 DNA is TGTGCCAGTAGTGTTCCAGGGGTTGGC. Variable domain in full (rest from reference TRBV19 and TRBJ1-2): DGGITQSPKYLFRKEGQNVTLSCEQNLNHDAMYWYRQDPGQGLRLIYYSQIVNDFQKGDIAEGYSVSREKKESFPLTVTSAQKNPTAFYLCASSVPGVGYTFGSGTRLTVV.

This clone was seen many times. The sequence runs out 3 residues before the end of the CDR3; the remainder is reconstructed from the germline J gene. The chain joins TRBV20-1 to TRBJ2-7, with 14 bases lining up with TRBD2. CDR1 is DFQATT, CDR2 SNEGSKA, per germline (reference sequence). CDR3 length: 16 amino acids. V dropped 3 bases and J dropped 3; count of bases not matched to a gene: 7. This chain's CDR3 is CSARGLAGEVDYEQYF. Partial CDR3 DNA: TGCAGTGCTAGGGGACTAGCGGGGGAAGTGGACTACGAG.

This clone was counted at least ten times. The CDR3 loop reads CASSTTGGNQPQHF. The part of the CDR3 DNA that was read is TGTGCCAGCAGTACGACGGGGGGCAATCAGCCC. The rearrangement uses TRBV9 and TRBJ1-5, with a possible D match to TRBD1 (5 bases). The read is 3 residues too short to cover the CDR3 end, so that end is filled in from the germline J gene. Per germline, CDR1 SGDLS and CDR2 YYNGEE. The CDR3 totals 14 residues. The V end lost 5 bases, the J end lost 2 bases, and 11 bases lay between the germline ends.

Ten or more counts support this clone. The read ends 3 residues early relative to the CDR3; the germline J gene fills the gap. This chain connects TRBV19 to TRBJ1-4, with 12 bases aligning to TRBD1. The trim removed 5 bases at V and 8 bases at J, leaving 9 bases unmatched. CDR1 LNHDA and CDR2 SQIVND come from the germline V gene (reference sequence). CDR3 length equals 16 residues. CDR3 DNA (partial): TGTGCCAGTAGTCGAGGAGGGACAGGGGGCGGCGAAAAA. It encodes CASSRGGTGGGEK. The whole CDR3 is CASSRGGTGGGEKLFF.

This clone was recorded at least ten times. The CDR3 protein is CASSIGSTGELFF. The covered CDR3 bases are TGTGCCAGTAGTATAGGTAGCACCGGGGAG. The rearrangement links TRBV19 to TRBJ2-2; D uncertain. The observed sequence ends 3 residues before the CDR3 terminus, with the missing tail filled in from the germline J gene. The CDR3 loop spans 13 amino acids. Germline V gives CDR1 LNHDA, CDR2 SQIVND (reference sequence). Trimming removed 1 base from V and 4 bases from J, with 4 bases in between.

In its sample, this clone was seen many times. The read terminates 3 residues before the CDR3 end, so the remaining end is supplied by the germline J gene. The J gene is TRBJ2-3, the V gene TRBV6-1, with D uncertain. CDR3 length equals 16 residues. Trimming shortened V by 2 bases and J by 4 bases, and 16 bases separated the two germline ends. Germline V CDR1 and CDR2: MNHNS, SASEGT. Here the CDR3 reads CASSEYKGFDSDTQYF. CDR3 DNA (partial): TGTGCCAGCAGTGAATATAAGGGTTTTGATTCAGATACG.

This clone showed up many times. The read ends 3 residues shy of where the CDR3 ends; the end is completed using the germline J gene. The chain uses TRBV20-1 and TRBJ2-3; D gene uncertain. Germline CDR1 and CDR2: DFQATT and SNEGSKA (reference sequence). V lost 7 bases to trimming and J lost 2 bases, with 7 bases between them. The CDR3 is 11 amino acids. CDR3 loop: CSDSPTDTQYF. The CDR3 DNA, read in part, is TGCAGTGACAGTCCCACAGATACG.

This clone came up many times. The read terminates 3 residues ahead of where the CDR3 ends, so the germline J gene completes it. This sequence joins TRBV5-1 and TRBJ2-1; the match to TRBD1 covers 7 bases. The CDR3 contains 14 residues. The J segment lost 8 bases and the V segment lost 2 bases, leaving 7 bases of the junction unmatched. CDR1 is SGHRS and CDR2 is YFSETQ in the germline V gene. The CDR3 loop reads CASSFRPGGYEQFF. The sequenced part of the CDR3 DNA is TGCGCCAGCAGCTTTCGGCCAGGGGGATATGAG.

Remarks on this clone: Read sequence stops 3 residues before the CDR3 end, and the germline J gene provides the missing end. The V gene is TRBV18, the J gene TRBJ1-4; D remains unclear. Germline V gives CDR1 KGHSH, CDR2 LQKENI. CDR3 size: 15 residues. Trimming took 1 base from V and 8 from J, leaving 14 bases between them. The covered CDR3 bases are TGTGCCAGCTCACCACTAGACACCGGATGGGAAAAA. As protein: CASSPLDTGWEK. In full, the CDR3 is CASSPLDTGWEKLFF.

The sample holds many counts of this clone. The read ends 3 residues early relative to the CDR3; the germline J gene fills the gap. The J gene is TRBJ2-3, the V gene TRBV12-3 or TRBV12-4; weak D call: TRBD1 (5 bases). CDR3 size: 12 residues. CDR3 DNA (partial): TGTGCCAGCAGTATCCCCCCAGGGACG. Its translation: CASSIPPGT. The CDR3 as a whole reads CASSIPPGTQYF.

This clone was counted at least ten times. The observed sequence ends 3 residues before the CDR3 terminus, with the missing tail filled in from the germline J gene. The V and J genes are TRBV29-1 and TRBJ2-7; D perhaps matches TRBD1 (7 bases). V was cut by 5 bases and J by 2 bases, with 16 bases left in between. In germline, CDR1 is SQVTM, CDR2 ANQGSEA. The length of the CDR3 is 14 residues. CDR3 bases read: TGCAGCGTTTTCGGGGGACAGTTTGCCTACGAG. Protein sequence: CSVFGGQFAYE. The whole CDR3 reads CSVFGGQFAYEQYF.

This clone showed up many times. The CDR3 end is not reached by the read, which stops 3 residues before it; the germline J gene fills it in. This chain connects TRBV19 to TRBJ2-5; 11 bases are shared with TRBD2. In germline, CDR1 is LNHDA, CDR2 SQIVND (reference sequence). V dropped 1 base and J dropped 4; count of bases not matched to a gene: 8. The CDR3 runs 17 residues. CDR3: CASSIGSTSGSGETQYF. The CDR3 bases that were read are TGTGCCAGTAGTATAGGAAGTACTAGCGGGAGTGGAGAGACC.

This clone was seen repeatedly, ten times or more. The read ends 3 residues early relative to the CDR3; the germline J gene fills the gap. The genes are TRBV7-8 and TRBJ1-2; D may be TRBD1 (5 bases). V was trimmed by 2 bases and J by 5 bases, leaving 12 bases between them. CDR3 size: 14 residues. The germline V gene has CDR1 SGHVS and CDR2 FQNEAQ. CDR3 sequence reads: CASSLSQRGYGYTF. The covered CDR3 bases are TGTGCCAGCAGCTTATCCCAAAGGGGTTATGGC.

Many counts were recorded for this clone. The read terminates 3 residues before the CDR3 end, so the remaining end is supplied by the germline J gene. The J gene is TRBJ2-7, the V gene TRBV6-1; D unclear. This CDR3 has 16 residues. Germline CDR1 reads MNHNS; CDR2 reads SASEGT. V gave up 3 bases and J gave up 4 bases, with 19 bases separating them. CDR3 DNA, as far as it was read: TGTGCCAGCAGTGATTCCCCCTCAGGTAGGGCTTACGAG. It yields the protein CASSDSPSGRAYE. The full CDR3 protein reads CASSDSPSGRAYEQYF.

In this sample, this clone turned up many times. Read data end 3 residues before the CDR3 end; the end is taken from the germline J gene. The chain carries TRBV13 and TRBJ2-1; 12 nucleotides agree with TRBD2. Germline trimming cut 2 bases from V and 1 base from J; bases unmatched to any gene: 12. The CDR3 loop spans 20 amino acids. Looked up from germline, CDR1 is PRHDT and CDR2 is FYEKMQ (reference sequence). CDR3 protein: CASSLLGTSGPRGSYNEQFF. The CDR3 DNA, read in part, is TGTGCCAGCAGCTTATTGGGGACTAGCGGGCCCCGGGGGTCCTACAATGAG.